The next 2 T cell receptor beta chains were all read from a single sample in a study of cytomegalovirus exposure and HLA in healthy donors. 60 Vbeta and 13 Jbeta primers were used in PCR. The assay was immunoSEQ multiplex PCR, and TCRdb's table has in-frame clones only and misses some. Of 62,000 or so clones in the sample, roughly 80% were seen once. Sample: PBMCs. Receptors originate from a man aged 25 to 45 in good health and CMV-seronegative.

The CDR3 loop is CASSLWDNTDTQYF. The CDR3 nucleotides are TGTGCCAGCAGCTTATGGGACAACACAGATACGCAGTATTTT. This chain links TRBV7-2 with TRBJ2-3; tentatively, D is TRBD1 (6 bases). Trimming took 2 bases from V and 2 from J, leaving 8 bases between them. The germline V gene encodes CDR1 SGHTA and CDR2 FQGNSA. The CDR3 sequence is 14 residues long.

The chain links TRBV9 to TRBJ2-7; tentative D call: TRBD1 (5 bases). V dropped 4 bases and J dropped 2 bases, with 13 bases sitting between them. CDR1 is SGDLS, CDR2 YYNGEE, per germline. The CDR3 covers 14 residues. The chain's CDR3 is CASSTDRPPYEQYF. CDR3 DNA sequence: TGTGCCAGCAGCACAGACAGACCCCCCTACGAGCAGTACTTC.